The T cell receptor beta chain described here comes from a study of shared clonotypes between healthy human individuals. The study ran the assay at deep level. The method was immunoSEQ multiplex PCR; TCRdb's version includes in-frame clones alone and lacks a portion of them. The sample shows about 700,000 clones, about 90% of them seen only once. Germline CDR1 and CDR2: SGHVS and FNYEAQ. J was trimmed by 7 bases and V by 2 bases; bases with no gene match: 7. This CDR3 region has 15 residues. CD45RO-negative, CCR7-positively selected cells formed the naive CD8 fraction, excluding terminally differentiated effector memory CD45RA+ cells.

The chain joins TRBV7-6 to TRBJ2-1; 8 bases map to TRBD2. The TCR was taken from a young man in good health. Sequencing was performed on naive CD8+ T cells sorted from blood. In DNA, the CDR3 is TGTGCCAGCAGCTTAATTAGCGGGGAAGGTAATGAGCAGTTCTTC. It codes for CASSLISGEGNEQFF.